Presented here are 29 T cell receptor beta chains from one specimen sequenced in a study of blood T cells in healthy people across ages. Primers used in a second PCR of about 7 to 12 cycles were a sample-barcoded 5' primer and a J-beta primer mix. TCRdb reprocessed the 5' RACE reads via MiXCR and lists one record per CDR3 protein. The table has 1.4 million or so distinct CDR3 sequences, about 45% seen once. The material sequenced was blood. The source is a woman under 30 in good health.

This clonotype was picked up a small number of times. The chain recombines TRBV6-2 or TRBV6-3 with TRBJ2-7; 7 nucleotides line up with TRBD2. Germline CDR1 reads MNHEY; CDR2 reads SVGEGT. This CDR3 is 17 amino acids long. The J segment lost 0 bases and the V segment lost 4 bases, leaving 12 bases of the junction unmatched. Here the CDR3 reads CASSSIKLASSSYEQYF. CDR3 sequence (DNA): TGTGCCAGCAGTTCGATCAAACTAGCGTCGAGCTCCTACGAGCAGTACTTC.

The CDR3 loop reads CASSPSTGRAEAFF. As DNA, the CDR3 is TGTGCCAGCAGCCCATCGACAGGGAGGGCTGAAGCTTTCTTT. The chain links TRBV7-6 to TRBJ1-1, with 7 bases fitting TRBD1. CDR1 and CDR2 (germline): SGHVS, FNYEAQ. V was pared by 5 bases and J by 6 bases, with 9 bases of the junction left unmatched. CDR3 length: 14 amino acids.

V usage is TRBV20-1 and J usage is TRBJ2-1; D possibly corresponds to TRBD1 (5 bases). The CDR3 is made up of 14 amino acids. CDR1 and CDR2 (germline): DFQATT, SNEGSKA (reference sequence). Trimming left V 4 bases short and J 8 bases short, with 18 bases between. As DNA, the CDR3 is TGCAGTGCTACCTATAGCAACCAGGGCGATGAGCAGTTCTTC. Amino acid sequence: CSATYSNQGDEQFF.

There are a few counts of this clonotype. The chain employs TRBV6-2 or TRBV6-3 and TRBJ2-7; 7 bases map to TRBD1. CDR3 length: 18 residues. Germline CDR1 and CDR2: MNHEY and SVGEGT. The V gene end was trimmed by 0 bases and the J gene end by 3 bases; junction bases not matched to a gene: 14. The CDR3 is CASSYSRAIGTDIYEQYF. CDR3 bases: TGTGCCAGCAGTTACTCGAGGGCGATCGGGACAGATATCTACGAGCAGTACTTC.

This clonotype has more than one count but fewer than ten. The chain recombines TRBV6-5 with TRBJ2-1, with D uncertain. Germline assignment: CDR1 MNHEY and CDR2 SVGAGI. Trimming took 6 bases from V and 5 from J, leaving 20 bases between them. The CDR3 spans 16 residues. The CDR3 sequence: CASRVAWADKHNEQFF. The CDR3 DNA is TGTGCCAGCAGAGTCGCTTGGGCGGATAAACACAATGAGCAGTTCTTC.

The chain carries TRBV7-8 and TRBJ2-1; the D is unclear. The V gene lost 4 bases and the J gene lost 8 bases, with 9 bases spanning the gap. Germline CDR1 is SGHVS and CDR2 is FQNEAQ. The CDR3 loop spans 12 amino acids. CDR3 sequence (DNA): TGTGCCAGCAGCTCCGGACCTCATGAGCAGTTCTTC. It specifies CASSSGPHEQFF.

This clonotype was counted between two and nine times. The genes are TRBV5-1 and TRBJ2-3, with D possibly TRBD1 on 7 matching bases. The V and J ends lost 4 bases and 5 bases respectively, with 17 bases between them. The germline gives CDR1 SGHRS, CDR2 YFSETQ. The CDR3 contains 15 residues. The CDR3 loop reads CASSAVGRGEDTQYF. CDR3 coding DNA: TGCGCCAGCAGCGCGGTCGGCAGGGGGGAAGATACGCAGTATTTT.

The chain carries TRBV9 and TRBJ1-1, with D perhaps TRBD1 (5 bases). The CDR3 is 14 amino acids. Germline CDR1 is SGDLS and CDR2 is YYNGEE. The V and J ends lost 7 bases and 1 base respectively, with 14 bases between them. In nucleotides, the CDR3 is TGTGCCAGCGCTATCGACGGGACGAACACTGAAGCTTTCTTT. As protein: CASAIDGTNTEAFF.

This clonotype was seen only a few times. The chain employs TRBV7-6 and TRBJ2-7, with TRBD1 identical over 9 bases. Germline values: CDR1 SGHVS, CDR2 FNYEAQ. V lost 3 bases and J lost 2; bases outside the gene matches: 8. The CDR3 consists of 16 residues. CDR3 protein: CASSFVQGAPAYEQYF. DNA for the CDR3: TGTGCCAGCAGCTTCGTACAGGGGGCCCCCGCCTACGAGCAGTACTTC.

The chain combines TRBV2 with TRBJ1-1, with D uncertain. Germline CDR1 and CDR2: SNHLY and FYNNEI. The V end lost 4 bases, the J end lost 4 bases, and 7 bases lay between the germline ends. The CDR3 is 12 residues long. CDR3 protein: CASSGGSTEAFF. Written as DNA, the CDR3 is TGTGCCAGCAGTGGCGGAAGCACTGAAGCTTTCTTT.

V usage is TRBV29-1 and J usage is TRBJ1-1, with D possibly being TRBD1 (6 bases). The V and J ends lost 7 bases and 5 bases respectively, with 17 bases between them. CDR1 is SQVTM and CDR2 is ANQGSEA in the germline V gene. The length of the CDR3 is 13 residues. The CDR3 DNA sequence: TGCAGCGGAGGGGACACCCCGGGGACTGAAGCTTTCTTT. It translates to CSGGDTPGTEAFF. The full variable domain, in which reference TRBV29-1 and TRBJ1-1 provide the parts outside the CDR3, is SAVISQKPSRDICQRGTSLTIQCQVDSQVTMMFWYRQQPGQSLTLIATANQGSEATYESGFVIDKFPISRPNLTFSTLTVSNMSPEDSSIYLCSGGDTPGTEAFFGQGTRLTVV.

This clonotype was detected only a few times. A read error may produce the germline difference seen at one junction end. V gene TRBV7-9 combines with J gene TRBJ2-5; D remains ambiguous. The CDR3 has 15 residues. The germline V gene has CDR1 SEHNR and CDR2 FQNEAQ (reference sequence). CDR3 region: CACSLIGKYQETQYF. The CDR3 DNA follows: TGTGCCTGCAGCTTGATCGGAAAGTACCAAGAGACCCAGTACTTT.

The chain couples TRBV6-1 to TRBJ2-1; 7 nucleotides agree with TRBD2. V lost 8 bases to trimming and J lost 14 bases; unmatched junction nucleotides: 21. Germline CDR1 is MNHNS and CDR2 is SASEGT. The CDR3 contains 15 residues. The DNA for the CDR3 is TGTGCCAGCGTTTCGGGACTAACGGATCGCCCCCCAGAGTTCTTC. Its protein is CASVSGLTDRPPEFF.

This clonotype was counted between two and nine times. The V and J genes are TRBV7-9 and TRBJ2-1; 9 bases align to TRBD1. Trimming cost V 3 bases and J 6 bases; bases outside gene matches: 12. The CDR3 consists of 17 residues. The V gene's germline CDR1 is SEHNR and CDR2 FQNEAQ (reference sequence). This chain's CDR3 is CASSFPPWTGDVNEQFF. The CDR3 nucleotides are TGTGCCAGCAGCTTTCCCCCATGGACAGGGGATGTCAATGAGCAGTTCTTC.

This clonotype appeared a few times. The chain combines TRBV12-3 or TRBV12-4 with TRBJ1-2; D gene uncertain. There are 11 residues in the CDR3. V lost 8 bases and J 6 bases, leaving 10 bases between the germline ends. The CDR3 nucleotides are TGTGCCAGCCGTCTCGGAGATGGCTACACCTTC. The encoded protein is CASRLGDGYTF.

A few counts support this clonotype. V is TRBV20-1 and J is TRBJ2-5; weak D call: TRBD2 (5 bases). TRBJ2-7 matches the DNA end more closely, so the J call is doubtful. The CDR3 covers 12 residues. Germline V CDR1 and CDR2: DFQATT, SNEGSKA (reference sequence). In DNA, the CDR3 is TGCAGTGCTAGTAGAAGCGGCTACGAGCAGTACTTC. This sequence encodes CSASRSGYEQYF.

The chain combines TRBV7-9 with TRBJ1-3, with D possibly matching TRBD1 (5 bases). From germline, CDR1 is SEHNR and CDR2 FQNEAQ (reference sequence). V was pared by 2 bases and J by 0 bases, with 8 bases between. The CDR3 contains 15 residues. The CDR3 loop is CASSLPGSSGNTIYF. The CDR3 region has the DNA TGTGCCAGCAGCTTACCAGGGAGCTCTGGAAACACCATATATTTT.

This clonotype came up many times. The genes are TRBV6-2 or TRBV6-3 and TRBJ2-1; D is undetermined. CDR3 length equals 16 residues. Trimming took off 5 bases at V and 0 bases at J, with 14 bases between the two ends. Looked up from germline, CDR1 is MNHEY and CDR2 is SVGEGT. CDR3 bases: TGTGCCAGCAGTCCACTGCGAATAAGCTCCTACAATGAGCAGTTCTTC. Translation gives CASSPLRISSYNEQFF.

This clonotype turned up a few times. The genes are TRBV4-1 and TRBJ1-1; maybe TRBD1 (6 bases). The V gene's germline CDR1 is MGHRA and CDR2 YSYEKL. V dropped 0 bases and J dropped 4 bases, with 12 bases sitting between them. The CDR3 has 15 residues. CDR3 in DNA: TGCGCCAGCAGCCAAGAGGGCAGGGGCTTCACTGAAGCTTTCTTT. It translates to CASSQEGRGFTEAFF.

There are a few counts of this clonotype. The chain joins TRBV24-1 to TRBJ2-3; D call uncertain. Germline V lookup: CDR1 KGHDR, CDR2 SFDVKD. This CDR3 contains 14 residues. Between the trimmed V and J ends, which lost 3 bases and 4 bases, there was a span of 10 bases. CDR3 coding DNA: TGTGCCACCAGTGATGCAAGGACGGCAGATACGCAGTATTTT. It codes for CATSDARTADTQYF.

The chain combines TRBV7-2 with TRBJ2-3, with D hard to call. Trimming pared 5 bases from V and 2 bases from J, leaving 11 bases between. Germline values: CDR1 SGHTA, CDR2 FQGNSA. The CDR3 covers 14 residues. As DNA, the CDR3 is TGTGCCAGCAGCCACCGGTGGAACACAGATACGCAGTATTTT. This gives the protein CASSHRWNTDTQYF.

This chain connects TRBV12-3 or TRBV12-4 to TRBJ2-3; TRBD2 matches at 13 bases. V lost 6 bases to trimming and J lost 4 bases; unmatched junction nucleotides: 7. There are 16 residues in the CDR3. CDR3 in amino acids: CASSHGLAGVSDTQYF. CDR3 nucleotides: TGTGCCAGCAGCCACGGACTAGCGGGAGTCTCAGATACGCAGTATTTT.

This chain joins TRBV10-2 and TRBJ2-5; 10 nucleotides align to TRBD2. CDR3 length: 16 residues. J gave up 11 bases and V 6 bases, and 18 bases lay outside the gene matches. Germline V gene sequence: CDR1 WSHSY, CDR2 SAAADI. The CDR3 is CASSGFLAGVLDEQYF. CDR3 DNA sequence: TGCGCCAGCAGCGGGTTTCTAGCGGGAGTGCTAGATGAGCAGTACTTC.

DNA of the CDR3: TGTGCCAGCAGAGTACAGACCTACACTGAAGCTTTCTTT. This encodes CASRVQTYTEAFF. The chain couples TRBV2 to TRBJ1-1; D unresolved. CDR3 length: 13 amino acids. With 6 bases removed from V and 3 bases from J, the gap between germline ends came to 11 bases. The V gene's germline CDR1 is SNHLY and CDR2 FYNNEI.

CDR3 sequence reads: CSARPRQLQTYNEQYF. For the CDR3, the DNA is TGCAGTGCCAGACCTAGACAACTGCAAACCTACAATGAGCAGTACTTC. The genes are TRBV20-1 and TRBJ2-5; no clear D. V was shortened by 6 bases and J by 11 bases, with 31 bases between the two germline ends. Germline V gene lookup returns CDR1 DFQATT and CDR2 SNEGSKA (reference sequence). The CDR3 runs to 16 residues.

V usage is TRBV10-3 and J usage is TRBJ2-1; no definite D call. V lost 3 bases to trimming and J lost 8 bases, with 11 bases between them. Germline values: CDR1 ENHRY, CDR2 SYGVKD. This CDR3 comprises 13 residues. The CDR3 DNA is TGTGCCATCAGTGACATACAGAGCGATGAGCAGTTCTTC. Translating gives CAISDIQSDEQFF.

The table lists this clonotype with a count of one. The genes are TRBV19 and TRBJ2-1; D is ambiguous. This CDR3 is built from 14 residues. Germline V gives CDR1 LNHDA, CDR2 SQIVND (reference sequence). V was trimmed by 0 bases and J by 7 bases, leaving 10 bases between them. CDR3 nucleotide sequence: TGTGCCAGTAGTATAGATTTTGACAAAAATGAGCAGTTCTTC. It translates to CASSIDFDKNEQFF.

This clonotype appeared a few times. This sequence joins TRBV11-2 and TRBJ1-4, with 8 positions matching TRBD1. The germline V gene encodes CDR1 SGHAT and CDR2 FQNNGV. CDR3 length: 16 residues. The V and J ends lost 4 bases and 5 bases, in that order; junction bases with no gene match: 9. This CDR3 reads CASSSRTGTGNEKLFF. CDR3 bases: TGTGCCAGCAGCTCTAGAACCGGGACAGGCAATGAAAAACTGTTTTTT. The full variable domain, rest sourced from reference TRBV11-2 and TRBJ1-4, is EAGVAQSPRYKIIEKRQSVAFWCNPISGHATLYWYQQILGQGPKLLIQFQNNGVVDDSQLPKDRFSAERLKGVDSTLKIQPAKLEDSAVYLCASSSRTGTGNEKLFFGSGTQLSVL.

This clonotype was seen only a few times. This chain connects TRBV5-1 to TRBJ2-7, with a weak D call TRBD2 (5 bases). The CDR3 runs 15 residues. CDR1 SGHRS and CDR2 YFSETQ come from the germline V gene. Trimming left V 0 bases short and J 2 bases short, with 12 bases between. CDR3: CASSLDYGSPYEQYF. CDR3 DNA sequence: TGCGCCAGCAGCTTGGATTATGGGAGCCCCTACGAGCAGTACTTC.